Listed below are T cell receptor beta chains from one sample, sequenced in a study of blood T cell repertoires in COVID-19. Sequenced by immunoSEQ multiplex PCR; TCRdb stores in-frame clones only, minus some. The sample has about 310,000 clones, about 89% seen once; the top ten hold roughly 7.1%. The source material was peripheral blood. All receptors come from a woman aged 45 to 65 who had recovered from COVID-19. Each CDR3 is given without its conserved first and last residue. Fields, in order: V gene, J gene, CDR3 protein.

TRBV7-2,TRBJ2-2,ASSLSFTGELF
TRBV27,TRBJ2-7,ASRKRGSSYEQY
TRBV19,TRBJ2-1,ASSITSGPYNEQF
TRBV19,TRBJ1-1,ASTKGQALNTEAF
TRBV10-3,TRBJ2-1,ATLGTGESLF
TRBV5-1,TRBJ2-1,ASSLVGLRGEQF
TRBV3-1/TRBV3-2,TRBJ2-1,ASSHRTSGSSYNEQF
TRBV29-1,TRBJ2-7,SVVGGSGGYEQY
TRBV7-2,TRBJ2-7,ASSMGQSYEQY
TRBV28,TRBJ1-5,ASSFYSGNQPQH
TRBV7-2,TRBJ2-5,ASSLGGDSLETQY
TRBV4-1,TRBJ2-7,ASSPGLAGHEQY
TRBV11-2,TRBJ2-7,ASSTIAGLMFYEQY
TRBV28,TRBJ1-1,ASSKPTEHTEAF
TRBV2,TRBJ1-2,ASSERGLDGYT
TRBV27,TRBJ2-1,ASSFLPGYNEQF
TRBV6-6,TRBJ1-6,ASRGKGQGDSPLH
TRBV19,TRBJ2-1,ASSNGGTSSEQF
TRBV4-1,TRBJ1-2,ASSHYERGYT
TRBV7-9,TRBJ1-4,ASSLGPQGRGEKLF
TRBV30,TRBJ2-5,AWSPGLSVETQY
TRBV11-2,TRBJ2-3,ASSGRGGGTDTQY
TRBV7-2,TRBJ2-7,ASSSGALAGSYEQY
TRBV5-1,TRBJ2-5,ASSLPDLETQY
TRBV5-4,TRBJ1-1,ASSFWTGGNTEAF
TRBV29-1,TRBJ1-2,SVEDLRVAASYGYT
TRBV7-2,TRBJ2-7,ASSLPGQGKDYEQY
TRBV15,TRBJ1-5,ATSRDGRTGTEAQPQH
TRBV3-1/TRBV3-2,TRBJ1-1,ASSQDLGTLAVLAF
TRBV28,TRBJ2-1,ASSSPGLDMVQQF
TRBV2,TRBJ1-5,ASSDDSGNQPQH
TRBV27,TRBJ1-5,ASGMIQGQVQPQH
TRBV29-1,TRBJ1-4,SAGTGEYEKLF
TRBV3-1/TRBV3-2,TRBJ2-3,ASSQGLAETDTQY
TRBV7-7,TRBJ2-1,ASSSDSYNEQF
TRBV6-5,TRBJ2-2,ASRRPTGTGELF
TRBV6-1,TRBJ1-1,ASSEAAGRTEAF
TRBV9,TRBJ2-2,ASSVGVFNTGELF
TRBV10-3,TRBJ2-3,AISGDPRGNTDTQY
TRBV5-1,TRBJ2-7,ASSLVGSGGYEQY
TRBV7-9,TRBJ1-1,ASSSDEGAF
TRBV29-1,TRBJ2-1,SGSARTRFIGDEQF
TRBV6-7,TRBJ1-6,ASSYSSTGIGNSPLH
TRBV2,TRBJ2-2,ASSVRTGGPGELF
TRBV6-5,TRBJ2-2,ASSSGTGYTGELF
TRBV9,TRBJ2-5,ASSASREAQETQY